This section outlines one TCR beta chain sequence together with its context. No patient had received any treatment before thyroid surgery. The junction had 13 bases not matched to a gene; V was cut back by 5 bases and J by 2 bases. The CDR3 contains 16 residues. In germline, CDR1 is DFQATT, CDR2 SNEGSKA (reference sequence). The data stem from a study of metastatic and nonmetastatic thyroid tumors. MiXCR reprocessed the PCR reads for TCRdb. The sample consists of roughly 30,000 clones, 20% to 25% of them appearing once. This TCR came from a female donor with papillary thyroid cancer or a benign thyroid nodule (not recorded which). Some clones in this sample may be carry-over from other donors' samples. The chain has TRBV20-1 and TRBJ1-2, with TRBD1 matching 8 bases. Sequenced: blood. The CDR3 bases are TGCAGTGCTGACGTTCCCGGACAGGGAAGAAACTATGGCTACACCTTC. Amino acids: CSADVPGQGRNYGYTF.